This T cell receptor (beta chain) comes out of a study of sequential checkpoint blockade in melanoma (dated by TCRdb to the late 2010s). Regarding the complete study: Patients were randomized 1:1 to first-line nivolumab followed by ipilimumab (arm A) or ipilimumab followed by nivolumab (arm B). The same lesion was the source of 65% to 90% of the matched pre- and post-treatment tumor biopsy pairs. For approximately 22 patients, matched tumor biopsies were taken both before treatment and at week 13, after single-agent nivolumab (arm A) or ipilimumab (arm B). Maintenance nivolumab came after each of the two trial sequences. DNA from approximately 91 melanoma tumor samples collected before treatment underwent TCRbeta immunosequencing. The research as a whole found: Within-arm analyses of tumor T-cell fraction were limited by small sample sizes and reduced statistical power. Tumor T-cell fraction and clonality were found to correlate with PD-L1 staining and CD8+ T-cell counts but not with mutational load. Larger, independent patient cohorts are needed to validate the response-prediction model that combines TCR metrics and mutation burden. In the nivolumab-first arm (arm A), an association was found between pretreatment tumor TIL clonality and response (P = .04). Patients with increases in tumor T-cell fraction and clonality by week 13 were approximately 30 times more likely to achieve clinical benefit.

This clone was counted between two and nine times. It lacks a known antigen. Qualities for individual bases were not recorded, and no much larger clone is one base off. Clipping removes 10 bases from V and 7 bases from J, with 6 as the unmatched junction base count. Counted from cysteine to phenylalanine, this CDR3 has 13 amino acids. CDR3 DNA only is kept here, 39 bases in frame from base 1. The germline V gene yields MRHNA for CDR1 and SNTAGT for CDR2. The immunoSEQ Assay was used to immunosequence TCRbeta CDR3 regions from genomic DNA. Before high-throughput sequencing, genomic DNA was amplified using bias-controlled multiplex PCR. In the original analysis: To quantify the absolute abundance of each unique TCRbeta CDR3 region, the sequences were collapsed and filtered. Clonality was defined as 1 minus Pielou's evenness and was calculated using productive rearrangements only. Tumor T-cell fraction was calculated by normalizing TCRbeta template counts to the amount of usable DNA, which was estimated from several housekeeping genes. Clones with significantly greater frequencies in on-treatment versus baseline samples were identified using a previously published method. This immuneACCESS table, as held by TCRdb, lists in-frame sequences with V and J called but not all clones. Of the missing ones, under half trace to an unresolved V gene in checked studies; the others have no known cause. V, J and clone size are those of that table, while D and trimming were read from the DNA. This sample is represented by roughly 3,000 clones; roughly a fifth of them were singletons. The ten biggest clones cover 35% to 50% of the sample.

The sample's treatment or condition, from its label and the paper: randomized to nivolumab then ipilimumab (arm A) or the reverse (arm B). No trial patient had received prior DNA-damaging chemotherapy. Samples came from patients with melanoma in CheckMate 064, a randomized, open-label phase II trial of sequential checkpoint blockade. Genomic DNA from formalin-fixed paraffin-embedded (FFPE) tissue samples served as the input for tumor TCR sequencing. This sequence uses TRBV6-4 and TRBJ2-1; a stretch of 11 junction bases matches TRBD2. This clonotype was sampled from a human patient with melanoma. Some clones in this sample may be carry-over from other donors' samples. The sample consisted of tumor tissue (inferred from file names), taken from a patient given nivolumab and ipilimumab in sequence. At the DNA level, the sequence is TGTGCCATTAGCGGGGGGGCCTGGAATGAGCAGTTCTTC. Translated, this gives CAISGGAWNEQFF.